The following is a TCR beta chain sequence with its context. Its antigen is unidentified. This sample was taken from a study of cytomegalovirus exposure and HLA in healthy donors. Whole-study results and caveats: Presence/absence analyses rested on an assumption that sequencing depth was roughly uniform across donors.

The PCR made use of 60 Vbeta and 13 Jbeta primers. Produced via immunoSEQ multiplex PCR; TCRdb's table is partial and in-frame only. The repertoire holds 200,000 to 300,000 clones, with 82% as singletons. There are 14 residues in the CDR3. The germline gives CDR1 MNHEY, CDR2 SVGAGI. The V gene lost 8 bases and the J gene lost 7 bases, with 17 bases spanning the gap. Material: PBMCs. The chain joins TRBV6-5 to TRBJ1-4; D possibly corresponds to TRBD1 (6 bases). This TCR came from a woman aged 40 to 50 in good health and CMV-seropositive. Here the CDR3 DNA reads TGTGCCAGCCATCAGCCGGGGGGCGGTGAAAAACTGTTTTTT. As protein: CASHQPGGGEKLFF.